Below are 26 T cell receptor beta chains sequenced from a single sample in a study of identifying expanded T cells in peripheral blood. Measured with immunoSEQ multiplex PCR; TCRdb has only the in-frame clones, and not every one. Of about 84,000 clones in the sample, 70% to 90% were seen once. The sequencing input was blood. These TCRs come from a person between 18 and 70 years old in good health.

The rearrangement uses TRBV6-4 and TRBJ1-2, with D possibly matching TRBD1 (6 bases). Trimming removed 5 bases from V and 2 bases from J, with 9 bases in between. This CDR3 spans 13 amino acids. CDR1 MRHNA and CDR2 SNTAGT come from the germline V gene. The CDR3 sequence: CASSPGQNYGYTF. CDR3 sequence (DNA): TGTGCCAGCAGTCCCGGACAGAACTATGGCTACACCTTC.

The rearrangement links TRBV4-3 to TRBJ1-1; no firm D call. The V end was cut by 0 bases, the J end by 2 bases, with 19 bases between. CDR3 size: 18 residues. The germline gives CDR1 LGHNA, CDR2 YSLEER. The CDR3, as DNA: TGCGCCAGCAGCCAAGACCGGTTTTTGGGCCAGGCTAACACTGAAGCTTTCTTT. Amino acids: CASSQDRFLGQANTEAFF.

This chain joins TRBV7-2 and TRBJ2-7; no definite D call. The V gene lost 2 bases and the J gene lost 1 base, with 6 bases spanning the gap. Germline-derived CDR1 and CDR2 are SGHTA and FQGNSA. The CDR3 covers 13 residues. CDR3 amino acids: CASSLPPSYEQYF. Written as DNA, the CDR3 is TGTGCCAGCAGCTTACCGCCGTCCTACGAGCAGTACTTC. The variable domain in full, completed from reference TRBV7-2 and TRBJ2-7, reads GAGVSQSPSNKVTEKGKDVELRCDPISGHTALYWYRQSLGQGLEFLIYFQGNSAPDKSGLPSDRFSAERTGGSVSTLTIQRTQQEDSAVYLCASSLPPSYEQYFGPGTRLTVT.

V and J are TRBV7-2 and TRBJ2-1; TRBD1 might be the D (6 bases). Trimming removed 4 bases at V and 8 bases at J, with 12 bases between. CDR3 length: 13 amino acids. Germline V lookup: CDR1 SGHTA, CDR2 FQGNSA. CDR3 region: CASSSLQGHEQFF. CDR3 DNA sequence: TGTGCCAGCAGCTCATTACAGGGTCATGAGCAGTTCTTC.

The V gene is TRBV27, the J gene TRBJ2-1; maybe TRBD2 (6 bases). Per the germline V gene, CDR1 is MNHEY and CDR2 is SMNVEV (reference sequence). The CDR3 extends over 13 amino acids. V was pared by 7 bases and J by 5 bases, with 12 bases between. The CDR3 coding sequence is TGTGCCAGCACCTGGACTAACCACAATGAGCAGTTCTTC. Translated, it gives CASTWTNHNEQFF.

V and J are TRBV9 and TRBJ2-7, with a possible D match to TRBD1 (6 bases). V was shortened by 0 bases and J by 3 bases, with 16 bases between the two germline ends. This CDR3 spans 16 amino acids. Germline CDR1 SGDLS, CDR2 YYNGEE. CDR3 sequence (DNA): TGTGCCAGCAGCGTAGACCCACAGGGAAGAATCTACGAGCAGTACTTC. This gives the protein CASSVDPQGRIYEQYF.

As DNA, the CDR3 is TGTGCCAGCAGCTTAGCGGGAGATTCACCCCTCCACTTT. Protein sequence: CASSLAGDSPLHF. V gene TRBV7-2 combines with J gene TRBJ1-6; D call uncertain. Trimming shortened V by 0 bases and J by 8 bases, and 5 bases separated the two germline ends. CDR1 and CDR2 from the germline V gene are SGHTA and FQGNSA. The CDR3 runs to 13 residues.

This clone was counted between two and nine times. This chain connects TRBV11-3 to TRBJ2-1, with TRBD1 as a possible D gene (5 bases). Germline V CDR1 and CDR2: SGHNT, YENEEA. Trimming took 7 bases from V and 5 from J, leaving 12 bases between them. This CDR3 spans 13 amino acids. This CDR3 reads CASKGSWDNEQFF. The CDR3 DNA reads as TGTGCCAGCAAGGGGTCGTGGGACAATGAGCAGTTCTTC.

The V call is TRBV25-1, the J call TRBJ1-2; D remains ambiguous. Germline CDR1 and CDR2: MGHDK and SYGVNS. Trimming pared 3 bases from V and 8 bases from J, leaving 10 bases between. This CDR3 is 12 amino acids long. The CDR3 protein is CASSEGMGGYTF. In DNA form, the CDR3 reads TGTGCCAGCAGTGAGGGGATGGGGGGCTACACCTTC.

The rearrangement uses TRBV4-1 and TRBJ2-1, with 9 bases lining up with TRBD2. V dropped 1 base and J dropped 2; count of bases not matched to a gene: 3. The CDR3 loop spans 16 amino acids. Germline V CDR1 and CDR2: MGHRA, YSYEKL. CDR3 amino acids: CASSQVAGGPYNEQFF. DNA for the CDR3: TGCGCCAGCAGCCAAGTGGCGGGGGGGCCCTACAATGAGCAGTTCTTC.

For the CDR3, the DNA is TGTGCCAGTAGTATAGATGCCGGGAGAACTGAAGCTTTCTTT. This encodes CASSIDAGRTEAFF. The chain has TRBV19 and TRBJ1-1, with D uncertain. This CDR3 is 14 amino acids long. V dropped 0 bases and J dropped 5 bases, with 10 bases sitting between them. CDR1 and CDR2 from the germline V gene are LNHDA and SQIVND (reference sequence).

The CDR3 here is CAWSAWGKSYEQYF. The CDR3 nucleotides read TGTGCCTGGAGTGCGTGGGGTAAATCCTACGAGCAGTACTTC. The chain is built from TRBV30 and TRBJ2-7, with D hard to call. V was shortened by 1 base and J by 1 base, with 11 bases between the two germline ends. This CDR3 has 14 amino acids. CDR1 GTSNPN and CDR2 SVGIG come from the germline V gene (reference sequence).

The V call is TRBV5-1, the J call TRBJ2-7; D is perhaps TRBD1 (7 bases). The CDR3 is 14 amino acids. Germline loops: CDR1 SGHRS, CDR2 YFSETQ. V lost 4 bases and J 3 bases, leaving 14 bases between the germline ends. This chain's CDR3 is CASSNDQGGYEQYF. CDR3 in DNA: TGCGCCAGCAGCAATGATCAGGGGGGCTACGAGCAGTACTTC.

This clone appeared a few times. The chain combines TRBV5-1 with TRBJ1-3; 9 positions match TRBD1. V lost 4 bases to trimming and J lost 0 bases; unmatched junction nucleotides: 5. CDR3 length equals 16 residues. Germline V gene sequence: CDR1 SGHRS, CDR2 YFSETQ. The chain's CDR3 is CASSGTGQISGNTIYF. CDR3 nucleotide sequence: TGCGCCAGCAGCGGGACAGGGCAAATCTCTGGAAACACCATATATTTT. Complete variable domain (other parts from reference TRBV5-1 and TRBJ1-3): KAGVTQTPRYLIKTRGQQVTLSCSPISGHRSVSWYQQTPGQGLQFLFEYFSETQRNKGNFPGRFSGRQFSNSRSEMNVSTLELGDSALYLCASSGTGQISGNTIYFGEGSWLTVV.

V usage is TRBV5-6 and J usage is TRBJ1-1; D perhaps matches TRBD1 (5 bases). This CDR3 contains 16 residues. CDR1 SGHDT and CDR2 YYEEEE come from the germline V gene. With 6 bases removed from V and 3 bases from J, the gap between germline ends came to 21 bases. CDR3 bases: TGTGCCAGCACCTTATTTCCCGAATCGGGGGACACTGAAGCTTTCTTT. This translates into CASTLFPESGDTEAFF.

The chain uses TRBV19 and TRBJ2-2; D remains unclear. There are 17 residues in the CDR3. Germline V gene lookup returns CDR1 LNHDA and CDR2 SQIVND (reference sequence). V lost 5 bases, J lost 2 bases, and 18 bases lay in between. The CDR3 sequence: CASSVPGPLLNTGELFF. The CDR3 DNA sequence: TGTGCCAGTAGTGTTCCCGGACCGCTGCTCAACACCGGGGAGCTGTTTTTT.

The chain joins TRBV11-2 to TRBJ1-1; D call uncertain. Germline values: CDR1 SGHAT, CDR2 FQNNGV. V lost 1 base, J lost 11 bases, and 11 bases lay in between. This CDR3 has 12 amino acids. The CDR3 loop reads CASSLVPAAAFF. The CDR3 bases are TGTGCCAGCAGCTTAGTTCCGGCGGCGGCTTTCTTT.

The J gene is TRBJ1-5, the V gene TRBV10-2; D might be TRBD1 (6 bases). Trimming cost V 8 bases and J 2 bases, with 16 bases left between them. The V gene's germline CDR1 is WSHSY and CDR2 SAAADI. The CDR3 is 15 amino acids. The CDR3 spells CASGNRDTGNQPQHF. The CDR3 DNA follows: TGCGCCAGCGGAAACAGGGATACGGGCAATCAGCCCCAGCATTTT.

The CDR3 bases are TGTGCCAGCAGTTTGGCCAGAACCTACAATCAGCCCCAGCATTTT. Its protein product is CASSLARTYNQPQHF. The chain employs TRBV28 and TRBJ1-5; no definite D call. V lost 3 bases and J 3 bases, leaving 12 bases between the germline ends. Germline V gene data show CDR1 as MDHEN and CDR2 as SYDVKM. The CDR3 covers 15 residues.

The chain employs TRBV7-8 and TRBJ1-2; D remains ambiguous. Germline CDR1 SGHVS, CDR2 FQNEAQ. This CDR3 contains 15 residues. Trimming removed 1 base at V and 4 bases at J, with 13 bases between. As DNA, the CDR3 is TGTGCCAGCAGCTTAGGAACTGGGGAGATCTATGGCTACACCTTC. Its protein product is CASSLGTGEIYGYTF.

The chain employs TRBV14 and TRBJ1-1; no reliable D call. The CDR3 is 14 amino acids. Germline V gene sequence: CDR1 SGHDN, CDR2 FVKESK. V was clipped by 2 bases and J by 0 bases, with 7 bases between them. The CDR3 sequence: CASSQFGLNTEAFF. CDR3 nucleotides: TGTGCCAGCAGCCAATTTGGTCTGAACACTGAAGCTTTCTTT.

This chain connects TRBV14 to TRBJ2-3; D is perhaps TRBD1 (5 bases). Germline lookup yields CDR1 SGHDN and CDR2 FVKESK. The CDR3 contains 15 residues. Trimming took off 3 bases at V and 0 bases at J, with 10 bases between the two ends. DNA of the CDR3: TGTGCCAGCAGCCAGCAGGGCCAAAGCACAGATACGCAGTATTTT. Encoded protein: CASSQQGQSTDTQYF.

This sequence joins TRBV4-1 and TRBJ2-3; the D is unclear. The germline CDR1 and CDR2 sequences are MGHRA and YSYEKL. Trimming removed 0 bases from V and 2 bases from J, with 9 bases in between. The CDR3 is made up of 15 amino acids. CDR3 loop: CASSQDRGDTDTQYF. For the CDR3, the DNA is TGCGCCAGCAGCCAAGATCGCGGAGACACAGATACGCAGTATTTT.

The chain employs TRBV29-1 and TRBJ1-6, with a tentative D call TRBD1 (6 bases). Germline assignment: CDR1 SQVTM and CDR2 ANQGSEA. The length of the CDR3 is 13 residues. CDR3 amino acids: CNVREGGNSPLHF. The DNA for the CDR3 is TGCAACGTAAGGGAAGGGGGAAATTCACCCCTCCACTTT.

A word on this clone: It differs at one base from a far larger clone, so likely a read error. V is TRBV7-2 and J is TRBJ1-6, with 9 bases fitting TRBD1. Per germline, CDR1 SGHTA and CDR2 FQGNSA. The J segment lost 7 bases and the V segment lost 3 bases, leaving 4 bases of the junction unmatched. CDR3 length: 15 residues. The CDR3 here is CASSLPTGGNSPLHF. The CDR3 coding sequence is TGTGCCAGCAGCTTGCCCACAGGGGGCAATTCACCCCTCCACTTT.

The chain employs TRBV6-5 and TRBJ2-7; TRBD1 matches 7 bases. CDR1 is MNHEY, CDR2 SVGAGI, per germline. This CDR3 has 13 amino acids. The trim removed 8 bases at V and 2 bases at J, leaving 6 bases unmatched. CDR3 sequence reads: CASRGDSTYEQYF. The DNA for the CDR3 is TGTGCCAGCCGTGGGGACAGTACCTACGAGCAGTACTTC.